The 29 T cell receptor beta chains below come from one sample, sequenced in a study of Ad26.COV2.S vaccination and SARS-CoV-2 variants. Assay used: immunoSEQ multiplex PCR; TCRdb lists only in-frame clones, some missing. In the table there are 300,000 to 450,000 clones, approximately 84% of which are singletons. Described treatment: roughly 20 received Ad26.COV2.S at low or high dose, single or two shots; roughly five received placebo; per-sample allocation not given. Following the first vaccine or placebo injection, samples were taken on day 63. The material sequenced was peripheral blood, taken in a trial of Ad26.COV2.S vaccine versus placebo. The source of these receptors is a person aged 18-65 years who received the Ad26.COV2.S COVID-19 vaccine or a placebo.

This clone occurred a few times. J is TRBJ2-3 and V is TRBV3-1 (or the pseudogene TRBV3-2); either TRBD1 or TRBD2 may supply D (5 bases each). The CDR3 is 15 residues long. In germline, CDR1 is LGHDT, CDR2 YNNKEL (reference sequence). The V gene lost 2 bases and the J gene lost 3 bases, with 12 bases spanning the gap. The CDR3 spells CASSQPRGLTDTQYF. DNA for the CDR3: TGTGCCAGCAGCCAACCACGGGGCCTAACAGATACGCAGTATTTT.

V usage is TRBV30 and J usage is TRBJ1-1; D is uncertain. The CDR3 extends over 11 amino acids. The V gene lost 2 bases and the J gene lost 2 bases, with 3 bases spanning the gap. Germline V gives CDR1 GTSNPN, CDR2 SVGIG (reference sequence). The CDR3 loop reads CAWSLNTEAFF. CDR3 coding DNA: TGTGCCTGGAGTTTAAACACTGAAGCTTTCTTT.

This clone appeared a single time. This chain connects TRBV3-1 (or the pseudogene TRBV3-2) to TRBJ1-5; D gene ambiguous. The CDR3 has 18 amino acids. CDR1 and CDR2 from the germline V gene are LGHDT and YNNKEL (reference sequence). Deletions cut 0 bases from V and 0 bases from J, with 15 bases between. The CDR3 DNA is TGTGCCAGCAGCCAAGAAGCCCCGCTGGGATATAGCAATCAGCCCCAGCATTTT. It encodes CASSQEAPLGYSNQPQHF.

The chain employs TRBV19 and TRBJ1-4; TRBD1 might be the D (6 bases). CDR1 is LNHDA and CDR2 is SQIVND in the germline V gene (reference sequence). Trimming stripped 3 bases from V and 6 bases from J, with 11 bases between. This CDR3 contains 14 residues. The CDR3 region is CASSMDSSYEKLFF. CDR3 DNA sequence: TGTGCCAGTAGTATGGACAGCTCGTATGAAAAACTGTTTTTT. Full variable domain (remainder filled in from reference TRBV19 and TRBJ1-4): DGGITQSPKYLFRKEGQNVTLSCEQNLNHDAMYWYRQDPGQGLRLIYYSQIVNDFQKGDIAEGYSVSREKKESFPLTVTSAQKNPTAFYLCASSMDSSYEKLFFGSGTQLSVL.

The genes are TRBV6-2 or TRBV6-3 and TRBJ2-3, with 9 bases fitting TRBD1. Germline CDR1 reads MNHEY; CDR2 reads SVGEGT. J lost 3 bases, V lost 5 bases, and 6 bases had no gene match. The CDR3 runs to 15 residues. CDR3 protein: CASSRRDRDTDTQYF. Here the CDR3 DNA reads TGTGCCAGCAGTCGCCGGGACAGGGATACAGATACGCAGTATTTT.

This chain joins TRBV6-2 or TRBV6-3 and TRBJ2-3; D might be TRBD1 (6 bases). The CDR3 is 15 amino acids. Trimming shortened V by 1 base and J by 2 bases, and 10 bases separated the two germline ends. The germline gives CDR1 MNHEY, CDR2 SVGEGT. CDR3 DNA sequence: TGTGCCAGCAGTTACTTTGGACAGACCACAGATACGCAGTATTTT. Translation gives CASSYFGQTTDTQYF.

In nucleotides, the CDR3 is TGTGCCAGCAGCCCCGCAATTTCGGTCGATTCACCCCTCCACTTT. This sequence encodes CASSPAISVDSPLHF. The chain employs TRBV7-2 and TRBJ1-6; D is ambiguous. With 5 bases removed from V and 8 bases from J, the gap between germline ends came to 16 bases. This CDR3 has 15 residues. Per germline, CDR1 SGHTA and CDR2 FQGNSA.

This clone was seen only once. The V gene is TRBV19, the J gene TRBJ2-7; D gene uncertain. Between the trimmed V and J ends, which lost 1 base and 3 bases, there was a span of 10 bases. Germline loops: CDR1 LNHDA, CDR2 SQIVND (reference sequence). The CDR3 covers 14 residues. The DNA of the CDR3 is TGTGCCAGTAGTATAGGGGGATTCAGCTACGAGCAGTACTTC. It encodes CASSIGGFSYEQYF.

The chain employs TRBV13 and TRBJ2-7, with D possibly TRBD1 on 6 matching bases. This CDR3 spans 15 amino acids. CDR1 and CDR2 (germline): PRHDT, FYEKMQ (reference sequence). Between the trimmed V and J ends, which lost 5 bases and 3 bases, there was a span of 17 bases. CDR3 DNA: TGTGCCAGCAGCCCCCAGGGGAATGCGTACTACGAGCAGTACTTC. Translating gives CASSPQGNAYYEQYF.

This CDR3 is CASSVYREYPHNEQFF. DNA of the CDR3: TGCGCCAGCAGCGTCTACAGGGAGTATCCCCACAATGAGCAGTTCTTC. The chain joins TRBV10-2 to TRBJ2-1; D might be TRBD1 (6 bases). The V and J ends lost 6 bases and 5 bases respectively, with 20 bases between them. Per germline, CDR1 WSHSY and CDR2 SAAADI. This CDR3 spans 16 amino acids.

The V and J genes are TRBV27 and TRBJ2-1, with TRBD2 matching over 11 bases. Unmatched junction bases numbered 7, after V lost 4 bases and J lost 5 bases. This CDR3 is 16 amino acids long. Germline V CDR1 and CDR2: MNHEY, SMNVEV (reference sequence). CDR3 in DNA: TGTGCCAGCAGTTCCCCGGTAGCGGGAGGGGACAATGAGCAGTTCTTC. It codes for CASSSPVAGGDNEQFF.

The chain employs TRBV5-5 and TRBJ1-4; the D gene is possibly TRBD1 (5 bases). The CDR3 covers 16 residues. Germline lookup yields CDR1 SGHKS and CDR2 YYEKEE (reference sequence). Trimming took off 2 bases at V and 5 bases at J, with 16 bases between the two ends. The CDR3 is CASSFDSPSFNEKLFF. CDR3 nucleotides: TGTGCCAGCAGCTTCGACAGCCCGAGTTTCAATGAAAAACTGTTTTTT.

This clone was counted between two and nine times. J is TRBJ2-7 and V is TRBV2; 8 nucleotides agree with TRBD1. Germline CDR1 is SNHLY and CDR2 is FYNNEI. This CDR3 has 14 residues. Germline trimming cut 5 bases from V and 2 bases from J; bases unmatched to any gene: 5. CDR3 protein: CASSKDRGPYEQYF. The DNA for the CDR3 is TGTGCCAGCAGTAAAGACAGGGGTCCCTACGAGCAGTACTTC. Looking up the rest from reference TRBV2 and TRBJ2-7 gives the full variable domain: EPEVTQTPSHQVTQMGQEVILRCVPISNHLYFYWYRQILGQKVEFLVSFYNNEISEKSEIFDDQFSVERPDGSNFTLKIRSTKLEDSAMYFCASSKDRGPYEQYFGPGTRLTVT.

The chain has TRBV4-1 and TRBJ1-6; 8 bases match TRBD1. The length of the CDR3 is 19 residues. V was clipped by 3 bases and J by 1 base; unmatched bases: 11. Germline V gene sequence: CDR1 MGHRA, CDR2 YSYEKL. The CDR3 sequence: CASSHPPGQAPSYNSPLHF. DNA of the CDR3: TGCGCCAGCAGCCACCCTCCGGGACAGGCTCCTTCCTATAATTCACCCCTCCACTTT.

Only one count was recorded for this clone. The J gene is TRBJ2-7, the V gene TRBV7-9; weak D call: TRBD1 (6 bases). CDR3 length equals 15 residues. V lost 3 bases and J lost 3, with 15 bases in between. Germline V gives CDR1 SEHNR, CDR2 FQNEAQ (reference sequence). Written as DNA, the CDR3 is TGTGCCAGCAGCTTCCCTCAGGGGCCCCACTACGAGCAGTACTTC. It specifies CASSFPQGPHYEQYF.

The gene calls are TRBV29-1 and TRBJ2-1; 12 bases align to TRBD1. V was pared by 2 bases and J by 7 bases, with 6 bases of the junction left unmatched. Germline V gene data show CDR1 as SQVTM and CDR2 as ANQGSEA. CDR3 length: 15 amino acids. The CDR3 protein is CSVEPRDRGLNEQFF. The CDR3 DNA follows: TGCAGCGTTGAACCCCGGGACAGGGGGCTTAATGAGCAGTTCTTC.

The chain uses TRBV19 and TRBJ1-6; no definite D call. The V end lost 7 bases, the J end lost 3 bases, and 16 bases lay between the germline ends. The CDR3 covers 16 residues. CDR1 and CDR2 from the germline V gene are LNHDA and SQIVND (reference sequence). For the CDR3, the DNA is TGTGCCAGTAATACTCAAGGGCCAGACTATAATTCACCCCTCCACTTT. Residues: CASNTQGPDYNSPLHF.

The chain combines TRBV25-1 with TRBJ2-5; no clear D. Between the trimmed V and J ends, which lost 4 bases and 4 bases, there was a span of 16 bases. Germline V CDR1 and CDR2: MGHDK, SYGVNS. The CDR3 length is 15 residues. The CDR3 is CASSVGPPFGETQYF. DNA for the CDR3: TGTGCCAGCAGTGTCGGGCCCCCCTTTGGAGAGACCCAGTACTTC.

The chain links TRBV3-1 (or the pseudogene TRBV3-2) to TRBJ2-1; D may be TRBD2 (5 bases). The CDR3 is 17 residues long. V was trimmed by 4 bases and J by 6 bases, leaving 22 bases between them. CDR1 and CDR2 (germline): LGHDT, YNNKEL (reference sequence). The CDR3 nucleotides read TGTGCCAGCAGCCGGGCAGGACTCCTGACTATGACCAATGAGCAGTTCTTC. Amino acid sequence: CASSRAGLLTMTNEQFF.

This chain connects TRBV7-9 to TRBJ2-3; 7 bases map to TRBD1. After removal of 1 base from V and 3 bases from J, the junction contained 7 bases not matched to a gene. This CDR3 contains 16 residues. CDR1 is SEHNR and CDR2 is FQNEAQ in the germline V gene (reference sequence). The CDR3 loop is CASSLGLGGRTDTQYF. DNA of the CDR3: TGTGCCAGCAGCTTAGGCCTAGGGGGCCGGACAGATACGCAGTATTTT.

V is TRBV3-1 (or the pseudogene TRBV3-2) and J is TRBJ1-2; the match to TRBD1 covers 10 bases. This CDR3 has 21 amino acids. V lost 3 bases and J lost 2; bases outside the gene matches: 21. CDR1 is LGHDT, CDR2 YNNKEL, per germline (reference sequence). This CDR3 is CASSHGTGEWGGAWWNYGYTF. For the CDR3, the DNA is TGTGCCAGCAGCCATGGGACAGGGGAATGGGGTGGGGCGTGGTGGAACTATGGCTACACCTTC.

The V and J genes are TRBV12-5 and TRBJ2-7, with 8 bases identical to TRBD1. Germline CDR1 and CDR2: LGHNT and FRNRAP. Trimming at V came to 5 bases and at J to 0 bases, leaving 6 bases not matched to a gene. This CDR3 contains 15 residues. The CDR3: CASGPIQGGSYEQYF. The CDR3, as DNA: TGTGCTAGTGGTCCGATACAGGGGGGCTCCTACGAGCAGTACTTC.

This clone was picked up many times. Written as DNA, the CDR3 is TGTGCCAGCAGACATACAGGGAGGGAACCTAATTCACCCCTCCACTTT. Amino acid sequence: CASRHTGREPNSPLHF. J is TRBJ1-6 and V is TRBV28, with D perhaps TRBD1 (6 bases). V lost 6 bases and J 6 bases, leaving 18 bases between the germline ends. The CDR3 sequence is 16 residues long. The germline V gene has CDR1 MDHEN and CDR2 SYDVKM.

This chain uses TRBV5-1 with TRBJ2-3; D is uncertain. The V end lost 4 bases, the J end lost 1 base, and 13 bases lay between the germline ends. The CDR3 is made up of 15 amino acids. In germline, CDR1 is SGHRS, CDR2 YFSETQ. CDR3 coding DNA: TGCGCCAGCAGCCTGCTCCCCTCGGGCACAGATACGCAGTATTTT. Encoded protein: CASSLLPSGTDTQYF.

CDR3 residues: CASSINYWGGEKLFF. The CDR3 coding sequence is TGTGCCAGCAGCATCAACTACTGGGGAGGGGAAAAACTGTTTTTT. This chain links TRBV7-9 with TRBJ1-4; no firm D call. The CDR3 runs 15 residues. Trimming removed 5 bases at V and 8 bases at J, with 18 bases between. In germline, CDR1 is SEHNR, CDR2 FQNEAQ (reference sequence).

The chain uses TRBV6-5 and TRBJ2-5; the match to TRBD2 covers 8 bases. J gave up 2 bases and V 2 bases, and 4 bases lay outside the gene matches. The V gene's germline CDR1 is MNHEY and CDR2 SVGAGI. The CDR3 runs to 15 residues. The chain's CDR3 is CASSYTRGGQETQYF. Written as DNA, the CDR3 is TGTGCCAGCAGTTACACTCGGGGGGGTCAAGAGACCCAGTACTTC.

The V call is TRBV2, the J call TRBJ2-2; D is perhaps TRBD1 (6 bases). The germline gives CDR1 SNHLY, CDR2 FYNNEI. This CDR3 region has 14 residues. The ends were cut back, 6 bases at V and 1 base at J, with 9 bases in the middle. CDR3 nucleotide sequence: TGTGCCAGCAGACCGGACAGGAACACCGGGGAGCTGTTTTTT. The encoded protein is CASRPDRNTGELFF.

The chain carries TRBV2 and TRBJ2-2; D remains ambiguous. CDR3 length: 15 residues. Per the germline V gene, CDR1 is SNHLY and CDR2 is FYNNEI. V gave up 1 base and J gave up 0 bases, with 6 bases separating them. The CDR3 DNA sequence: TGTGCCAGCAGTGAAGACATGGCGAACACCGGGGAGCTGTTTTTT. Encoded protein: CASSEDMANTGELFF.

The chain joins TRBV29-1 to TRBJ2-1, with 9 bases matching TRBD2. The CDR3 has 12 amino acids. Germline V gives CDR1 SQVTM, CDR2 ANQGSEA. CDR3 nucleotide sequence: TGCAGTACCCAGCGGGAGGTTTATGAGCAGTTCTTC. Translation: CSTQREVYEQFF.